These 30 T cell receptor beta chains share one sample of origin, sequenced in a study of blood T cell repertoires in COVID-19 (dated by TCRdb to 2018 to 2020). The method was the immunoSEQ multiplex PCR assay. TCRdb obtained this table from immuneACCESS and retained in-frame rearrangements with V and J assigned. These tables miss some clones; where compared with another copy, unresolved V genes account for less than half of the shortfall, and the remainder is unexplained. The sample table lists 100,000 to 150,000 clones, around 88% of them with a count of one. The ten largest make up approximately 6.3% of the sample. Sequencing was carried out using peripheral blood. These receptors originate from a man older than 75 with active or convalescent COVID-19.

This chain joins TRBV10-1 and TRBJ2-7, with TRBD1 as a possible D gene (6 bases). This CDR3 spans 14 amino acids. Trimming stripped 7 bases from V and 0 bases from J, with 13 bases between. Germline CDR1 is WNHNN and CDR2 is SYGVQD (reference sequence). The CDR3 nucleotides are TGCGCCAGCAAGGACAGCTCCATCTCCTACGAGCAGTACTTC. Its translation is CASKDSSISYEQYF.

The rearrangement uses TRBV7-3 and TRBJ1-3; D is perhaps TRBD1 (5 bases). V shed 4 bases and J shed 7 bases, with 23 bases lying between them. The V gene's germline CDR1 is SGHTA and CDR2 FQGTGA. The length of the CDR3 is 17 residues. CDR3 DNA sequence: TGTGCCAGCAGCTGGGACTGTAAGGGTGACGAGATTAACACCATATATTTT. As protein: CASSWDCKGDEINTIYF.

This chain joins TRBV7-2 and TRBJ1-2, with D tentatively TRBD1 (5 bases). The CDR3 sequence is 14 residues long. The germline gives CDR1 SGHTA, CDR2 FQGNSA. Trimming stripped 5 bases from V and 8 bases from J, with 18 bases between. CDR3 bases: TGTGCCAGCAGCCGGCTGGTAGGGGAAGGGGGCTACACCTTC. This codes for CASSRLVGEGGYTF.

The chain couples TRBV20-1 to TRBJ1-1; no reliable D call. There are 11 residues in the CDR3. V lost 6 bases to trimming and J lost 0 bases, with 5 bases between them. The germline gives CDR1 DFQATT, CDR2 SNEGSKA (reference sequence). The CDR3 spells CSATVNTEAFF. CDR3 DNA sequence: TGCAGTGCCACAGTGAACACTGAAGCTTTCTTT.

The sample holds a few counts of this clone. J is TRBJ1-2 and V is TRBV7-9; 9 bases fit TRBD1. Germline CDR1 reads SEHNR; CDR2 reads FQNEAQ (reference sequence). The CDR3 covers 17 residues. After removal of 1 base from V and 0 bases from J, the junction contained 6 bases not matched to a gene. The CDR3 spells CASSLGRGTGPNYGYTF. The CDR3 bases are TGTGCCAGCAGCTTAGGGAGAGGGACAGGGCCTAACTATGGCTACACCTTC.

This chain connects TRBV6-2 or TRBV6-3 to TRBJ2-1, with TRBD2 matching over 9 bases. The CDR3 covers 17 residues. The V segment lost 4 bases and the J segment 4 bases; nucleotides outside the gene matches: 11. The germline gives CDR1 MNHEY, CDR2 SVGEGT. The CDR3 reads CASSSASGLAVYNEQFF. The CDR3 DNA reads TGTGCCAGCAGTTCCGCCTCGGGACTAGCAGTATACAATGAGCAGTTCTTC.

J is TRBJ2-7 and V is TRBV5-1; D is uncertain. This CDR3 is 14 amino acids long. Germline CDR1 and CDR2: SGHRS and YFSETQ. V lost 0 bases and J lost 4, with 11 bases in between. Written as DNA, the CDR3 is TGCGCCAGCAGCTTGGAGTCAGTGTCTTACGAGCAGTACTTC. Translated, it gives CASSLESVSYEQYF.

This chain connects TRBV4-2 to TRBJ1-2; D may be TRBD1 (5 bases). V was cut by 1 base and J by 0 bases, with 9 bases left in between. CDR1 and CDR2 (germline): LGHNA, YNFKEQ. The CDR3 sequence is 15 residues long. CDR3: CASSQAGQSNYGYTF. The CDR3 DNA reads as TGTGCCAGCAGCCAAGCAGGGCAGTCTAACTATGGCTACACCTTC.

The rearrangement uses TRBV25-1 and TRBJ2-5, with D perhaps TRBD2 (5 bases). This CDR3 spans 11 amino acids. Germline CDR1 and CDR2: MGHDK and SYGVNS. Trimming stripped 4 bases from V and 5 bases from J, with 5 bases between. The CDR3: CASSGGETQYF. The CDR3 DNA reads TGTGCCAGCAGTGGAGGGGAGACCCAGTACTTC. Full variable domain (remainder filled in from reference TRBV25-1 and TRBJ2-5): EADIYQTPRYLVIGTGKKITLECSQTMGHDKMYWYQQDPGMELHLIHYSYGVNSTEKGDLSSESTVSRIRTEHFPLTLESARPSHTSQYLCASSGGETQYFGPGTRLLVL.

The chain couples TRBV15 to TRBJ2-2; 9 positions match TRBD1. The CDR3 has 16 residues. V lost 3 bases, J lost 6 bases, and 8 bases stayed unmatched. Germline CDR1 reads LNHNV; CDR2 reads YYDKDF (reference sequence). In DNA form, the CDR3 reads TGTGCCACCAGCAGCACCGGGACAGGGATGGCCGGGGAGCTGTTTTTT. Amino acid sequence: CATSSTGTGMAGELFF.

The gene calls are TRBV27 and TRBJ2-5; possible D gene TRBD2, 6 bases. This CDR3 contains 14 residues. V was shortened by 4 bases and J by 5 bases, with 14 bases between the two germline ends. In germline, CDR1 is MNHEY, CDR2 SMNVEV (reference sequence). CDR3 DNA: TGTGCCAGCAGTTCCCGACTAGAGGGGGAGACCCAGTACTTC. It codes for CASSSRLEGETQYF.

This chain joins TRBV11-2 and TRBJ1-1; D remains unclear. Trimming pared 5 bases from V and 3 bases from J, leaving 13 bases between. This CDR3 has 14 amino acids. Germline V gene data show CDR1 as SGHAT and CDR2 as FQNNGV. CDR3 loop: CASSTTPGDTEAFF. The CDR3 region has the DNA TGTGCCAGCAGCACCACCCCCGGGGACACTGAAGCTTTCTTT.

This chain connects TRBV10-3 to TRBJ2-7; D is perhaps TRBD1 (6 bases). The CDR3 length is 14 residues. The ends were cut back, 7 bases at V and 6 bases at J, with 19 bases in the middle. Germline V gene lookup returns CDR1 ENHRY and CDR2 SYGVKD. The CDR3 sequence is CAIKSGQGFAEQYF. CDR3 bases: TGTGCCATCAAATCTGGGCAGGGGTTTGCCGAGCAGTACTTC.

The chain uses TRBV2 and TRBJ1-5, with TRBD1 identical over 10 bases. The CDR3 totals 15 residues. The junction had 5 bases not matched to a gene; V was cut back by 3 bases and J by 6 bases. In germline, CDR1 is SNHLY, CDR2 FYNNEI. The CDR3 DNA is TGTGCCAGCAGTGATTGGCGGGACAGGGGTCAGCCCCAGCATTTT. It specifies CASSDWRDRGQPQHF.

The chain carries TRBV2 and TRBJ1-4; D gene uncertain. The CDR3 sequence is 14 residues long. Germline loops: CDR1 SNHLY, CDR2 FYNNEI. The V gene lost 6 bases and the J gene lost 4 bases, with 12 bases spanning the gap. CDR3 coding DNA: TGTGCCAGCAGGCTGGGCCGGAATAATGAAAAACTGTTTTTT. Translation: CASRLGRNNEKLFF.

The J gene is TRBJ2-2, the V gene TRBV4-3; 8 positions agree with TRBD2. The CDR3 consists of 16 residues. The V and J ends lost 0 bases and 4 bases, in that order; junction bases with no gene match: 4. The germline gives CDR1 LGHNA, CDR2 YSLEER. Written as DNA, the CDR3 is TGCGCCAGCAGCCAAGATTTCGGGGGGGCCACCGGGGAGCTGTTTTTT. Residues: CASSQDFGGATGELFF.

V gene TRBV18 combines with J gene TRBJ1-2; tentatively, D is TRBD1 (5 bases). Germline V lookup: CDR1 KGHSH, CDR2 LQKENI. Trimming cost V 2 bases and J 8 bases, with 9 bases left between them. This CDR3 region has 12 residues. This CDR3 is CASSPGADGYTF. CDR3 coding DNA: TGTGCCAGCTCACCAGGGGCGGACGGCTACACCTTC.

The J gene is TRBJ2-5, the V gene TRBV18, with D perhaps TRBD1 (5 bases). Between the trimmed V and J ends, which lost 0 bases and 2 bases, there was a span of 7 bases. The germline gives CDR1 KGHSH, CDR2 LQKENI. There are 14 residues in the CDR3. CDR3 DNA sequence: TGTGCCAGCTCACCACCCCAGGGACAAGAGACCCAGTACTTC. It encodes CASSPPQGQETQYF.

This rearrangement joins TRBV5-4 to TRBJ1-2; D gene ambiguous. This CDR3 is 13 amino acids long. V gave up 5 bases and J gave up 5 bases, with 13 bases separating them. The germline V gene has CDR1 SGHNT and CDR2 YYREEE (reference sequence). CDR3 amino acids: CASSGGQVYGYTF. CDR3 in DNA: TGTGCCAGCAGTGGTGGGCAGGTGTATGGCTACACCTTC.

The chain is built from TRBV7-2 and TRBJ2-4, with 12 bases matching TRBD1. CDR3 length: 16 residues. V lost 6 bases and J lost 6; bases outside the gene matches: 9. The germline CDR1 and CDR2 sequences are SGHTA and FQGNSA. CDR3 bases: TGTGCCAGCAGGTCTGCCGGGACAGGGGGCTCAAACATTCAGTACTTC. This translates into CASRSAGTGGSNIQYF.

The chain employs TRBV3-1 (or the pseudogene TRBV3-2) and TRBJ1-2; 11 bases map to TRBD1. Unmatched junction bases numbered 8, after V lost 7 bases and J lost 4 bases. The CDR3 runs to 15 residues. Germline-derived CDR1 and CDR2 are LGHDT and YNNKEL (reference sequence). CDR3 in amino acids: CASNLGDRGGYGYTF. The CDR3, as DNA: TGTGCCAGCAACCTAGGGGACAGGGGGGGCTATGGCTACACCTTC.

This clone is a singleton in its sample. The chain is built from TRBV18 and TRBJ1-3; 12 positions match TRBD1. The CDR3 has 16 amino acids. CDR1 is KGHSH, CDR2 LQKENI, per germline. J gave up 6 bases and V 3 bases, and 6 bases lay outside the gene matches. The CDR3 DNA sequence: TGTGCCAGCTCACCCGGGACAGGGGGCCTCTCAAACACCATATATTTT. This sequence encodes CASSPGTGGLSNTIYF.

The chain links TRBV7-9 to TRBJ2-5; 7 bases are a match to TRBD1. The V and J ends lost 5 bases and 5 bases, in that order; junction bases with no gene match: 8. CDR1 and CDR2 (germline): SEHNR, FQNEAQ (reference sequence). The CDR3 has 14 residues. CDR3 amino acids: CASSRGPRGETQYF. The CDR3 nucleotides read TGTGCCAGCAGCCGTGGGCCCAGGGGGGAGACCCAGTACTTC.

In its sample, this clone was seen once. The chain joins TRBV2 to TRBJ2-5, with 8 bases lining up with TRBD2. The CDR3 contains 13 residues. J was trimmed by 10 bases and V by 6 bases; bases with no gene match: 10. Germline V gene lookup returns CDR1 SNHLY and CDR2 FYNNEI. CDR3 residues: CASRGPGLGIQYF. In DNA form, the CDR3 reads TGTGCCAGCAGGGGGCCGGGACTAGGGATCCAGTACTTC.

The chain is built from TRBV7-9 and TRBJ2-7; D gene unclear. Germline V gene data show CDR1 as SEHNR and CDR2 as FQNEAQ (reference sequence). This CDR3 contains 11 residues. Trimming cost V 4 bases and J 7 bases, with 8 bases left between them. The CDR3 protein is CASSSAGEQYF. CDR3 bases: TGTGCCAGCAGCTCTGCAGGAGAGCAGTACTTC.

The chain is built from TRBV5-4 and TRBJ2-7; 7 bases are shared with TRBD1. With V trimmed by 4 bases and J by 0 bases, 1 base remained unmatched. The length of the CDR3 is 13 residues. Per germline, CDR1 SGHNT and CDR2 YYREEE (reference sequence). In DNA, the CDR3 is TGTGCCAGCAGCAACAGGGGCTCCTACGAGCAGTACTTC. Its protein product is CASSNRGSYEQYF.

The chain is built from TRBV11-3 and TRBJ2-7; no reliable D call. The CDR3 covers 13 residues. The V gene's germline CDR1 is SGHNT and CDR2 YENEEA. V gave up 2 bases and J gave up 3 bases, with 8 bases separating them. CDR3 in DNA: TGTGCCAGCAGCTTACCGGGTATCTACGAGCAGTACTTC. Translation gives CASSLPGIYEQYF.

The V and J genes are TRBV6-2 or TRBV6-3 and TRBJ1-2, with TRBD1 as a possible D gene (6 bases). CDR3 size: 14 residues. Trimming stripped 0 bases from V and 4 bases from J, with 9 bases between. The germline gives CDR1 MNHEY, CDR2 SVGEGT. The CDR3 DNA sequence: TGTGCCAGCAGTTACTCTGGGGGCCTCTATGGCTACACCTTC. Translation gives CASSYSGGLYGYTF.

This clone was picked up a small number of times. The chain employs TRBV7-9 and TRBJ2-2; D unclear. Trimming removed 6 bases at V and 5 bases at J, with 10 bases between. The CDR3 loop spans 13 amino acids. The germline gives CDR1 SEHNR, CDR2 FQNEAQ (reference sequence). The CDR3 spells CASSPQHTGELFF. The DNA of the CDR3 is TGTGCCAGCAGTCCACAGCATACCGGGGAGCTGTTTTTT.

The rearrangement joins TRBV7-3 to TRBJ2-3, with a weak D call TRBD2 (5 bases). The germline V gene has CDR1 SGHTA and CDR2 FQGTGA. The V end lost 7 bases, the J end lost 7 bases, and 12 bases lay between the germline ends. This CDR3 spans 12 amino acids. The CDR3 DNA reads TGTGCCAGCACCGGGGAAGGCAATACGCAGTATTTT. It is translated as CASTGEGNTQYF.